There are a few counts of the clone carrying this TCR beta chain. This sample stems from a study of memory CD4+ T cells and cytomegalovirus serostatus. Single viable CD3+CD4+CD8-CD45RO+ cells were sorted as the memory CD4+ T cells. After thawing, CD4+ T cells were positively selected. As originally analysed: After removing out-of-frame reads, 2 million to 2.5 million distinct TCRbeta sequences remained. Only in-frame clones appear in the TCRdb table, and some are missing; sequencing was by immunoSEQ multiplex PCR. That table supplies the V and J calls and clone size; D and trimming were determined from the DNA. Of about 61,000 clones listed, roughly 75% are singletons. The CDR3 is made up of 19 amino acids. Looked up from germline, CDR1 is KGHSH and CDR2 is LQKENI. V shed 1 base, J shed 2 bases, and the junction held 10 bases outside the gene matches.

The clonotype was recovered from an adult in good health and CMV-seronegative. Some clones in this sample may be carry-over from other donors' samples. The sequenced sample was memory CD4+ T cells from blood. The chain uses TRBV18 and TRBJ2-7; 14 nucleotides match TRBD2. CDR3 protein: CASSPRVLGLAGAAYEQYF. CDR3 in DNA: TGTGCCAGCTCACCACGGGTCCTGGGACTAGCGGGAGCCGCCTACGAGCAGTACTTC.